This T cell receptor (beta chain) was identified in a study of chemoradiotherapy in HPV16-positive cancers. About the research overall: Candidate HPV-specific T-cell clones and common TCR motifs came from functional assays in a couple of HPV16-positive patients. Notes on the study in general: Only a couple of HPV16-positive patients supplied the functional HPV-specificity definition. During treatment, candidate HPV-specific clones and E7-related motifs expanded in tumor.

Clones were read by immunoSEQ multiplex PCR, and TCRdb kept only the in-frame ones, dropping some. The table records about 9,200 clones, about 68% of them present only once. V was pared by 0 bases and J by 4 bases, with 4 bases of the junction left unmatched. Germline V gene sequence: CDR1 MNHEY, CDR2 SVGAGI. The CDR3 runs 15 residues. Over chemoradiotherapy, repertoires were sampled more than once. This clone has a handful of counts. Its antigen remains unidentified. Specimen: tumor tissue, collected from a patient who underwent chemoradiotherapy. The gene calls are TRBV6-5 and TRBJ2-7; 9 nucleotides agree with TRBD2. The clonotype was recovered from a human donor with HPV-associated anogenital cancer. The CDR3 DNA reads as TGTGCCAGCAGTTACTCCGGGACTAGCCGGTACGAGCAGTACTTC. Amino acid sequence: CASSYSGTSRYEQYF.